A selection of T cell receptor beta chains follows, all from one sample in a study of CD8+ T cells in alopecia areata. The table came from immunoSEQ multiplex PCR; TCRdb's copy has only in-frame clones and leaves some out. The sample has 100,000 or so clones, 60% seen once. This specimen was CD8+ T cells sorted from blood, taken at roughly week 58, from a patient treated with tofacitinib. These receptors came from a human donor with alopecia areata. Each CDR3 is given with its conserved first and last residue. D genes are given only for firm matches.

j_call d_call v_call cdr3_aa
TRBJ1-2 - TRBV2 CASRGGGYTF
TRBJ2-2 - TRBV29-1 CSVLYHTGELFF
TRBJ2-2 - TRBV18 CASSPITTARRTGELFF
TRBJ2-5 - TRBV7-9 CASSPRREETQYF
TRBJ2-7 TRBD2 TRBV6-1 CASSEWRTSGGAYEQYF
TRBJ2-7 TRBD2 TRBV4-2 CASSQPGTSAYEQYF
TRBJ1-1 - TRBV7-8 CASSSGGDTEAFF
TRBJ1-1 TRBD1 TRBV14 CASSIRDRELEAFF
TRBJ2-7 - TRBV27 CASSFLDSSYEQYF
TRBJ1-2 TRBD1 TRBV29-1 CSVPQGKYTNYGYTF
TRBJ1-5 - TRBV7-6 CASSSGPNNQPQHF
TRBJ1-5 - TRBV9 CASSATGAQPQHF
TRBJ2-2 TRBD1 TRBV5-4 CASSKQGWVTGELFF
TRBJ2-7 - TRBV4-1 CASSRGTSSYEQYF
TRBJ2-5 - TRBV2 CASSGYKLGLLNPPYF
TRBJ2-7 - TRBV27 CASSLGGLGYEQYF
TRBJ2-1 TRBD2 TRBV6-6 CASSPTSGGENEQFF
TRBJ1-1 - TRBV7-6 CASRGGLNTEAFF
TRBJ2-3 - TRBV5-6 CASSFGGTDTQYF
TRBJ1-5 - TRBV30 CAWSNGVSNQPQHF
TRBJ1-1 - TRBV5-7 CASSFSWEPNTEAFF
TRBJ2-7 TRBD2 TRBV7-6 CASSSSGGAVNEQYF
TRBJ2-7 - TRBV4-1 CASSQGRNGEQYF
- - TRBV29-1 CSVATGDYEQYF
TRBJ2-1 TRBD2 TRBV28 CASRVAGGINEQFF
TRBJ1-5 TRBD1 TRBV15 CATSGQGGNQPQHF
TRBJ1-5 - TRBV5-6 CASSKGDQPQHF
TRBJ1-5 - TRBV6-1 CASLNREGNQPQHF
TRBJ2-7 TRBD2 TRBV7-2 CASSLGLAETEQYF
TRBJ2-3 TRBD2 TRBV27 CASSLIPGRANTDTQYF
TRBJ1-4 TRBD1 TRBV7-9 CASSPWDSNNEKLFF
TRBJ1-1 - TRBV15 CATTDPRGDTEAFF
TRBJ2-2 TRBD1 TRBV7-9 CASSPPPPGQGTGELFF
TRBJ2-3 - TRBV7-8 CASSLGLLLRDTQYF
TRBJ1-3 TRBD1 TRBV4-1 CASKNRGPGNTIYF
TRBJ1-1 - TRBV6-5 CASSHRERNTEAFF
TRBJ2-5 - TRBV7-9 CASSFPKGGGQETQYF
TRBJ2-2 - TRBV13 CASSFPGELFF
TRBJ2-1 TRBD2 TRBV5-6 CASSSGGNEQFF
TRBJ1-2 - TRBV6-1 CASAYRDGYTF
TRBJ1-2 TRBD1 TRBV30 CAWSEPDRVGYGYTF
TRBJ1-5 - TRBV13 CASSFSMSNQPQHF
TRBJ2-2 TRBD1 TRBV27 CASSLRPTGFTGELFF
TRBJ1-6 - TRBV2 CASSEYGWAYNSPLHF
TRBJ1-2 - TRBV9 CASSSQGRIHGYTF
TRBJ2-1 - TRBV6-6 CASNHGQYNEQFF
TRBJ1-5 - TRBV9 CASSATGLSNQPQHF
TRBJ1-1 - TRBV5-6 CASSLGRGAEAFF
TRBJ2-1 - TRBV9 CASSVEVYNEQFF
TRBJ1-4 - TRBV29-1 CSVGFAGPNEKLFF
TRBJ2-2 - TRBV30 CAWSVPRAAGELFF
TRBJ2-3 - TRBV30 CAWRLGQWRDTQYF
TRBJ2-7 - TRBV7-8 CASSPSSAGYEQYF
TRBJ2-3 - TRBV19 CASNGQFTDTQYF